The next 26 T cell receptor beta chains were all read from a single sample in a study of blood T cell repertoires in COVID-19. Sequencing was performed with immunoSEQ multiplex PCR; in TCRdb, only in-frame clones are kept and a portion is missing. This table holds about 210,000 clones, roughly 82% found once. The sequencing input was peripheral blood. These receptor sequences come from a woman aged 60-75 years with COVID-19, enrolled during active disease.

The chain is built from TRBV27 and TRBJ2-3; D is possibly TRBD2 (5 bases). The CDR3 extends over 14 amino acids. Germline CDR1 reads MNHEY; CDR2 reads SMNVEV (reference sequence). V lost 5 bases, J lost 1 base, and 10 bases lay in between. This chain's CDR3 is CASSRRTGTDTQYF. The CDR3 DNA reads TGTGCCAGCAGTAGGCGGACTGGCACAGATACGCAGTATTTT.

This rearrangement joins TRBV3-1 (or the pseudogene TRBV3-2) to TRBJ2-3, with TRBD1 as a possible D gene (6 bases). CDR1 is LGHDT and CDR2 is YNNKEL in the germline V gene (reference sequence). The germline V and J ends were trimmed by 0 bases and 10 bases, with 8 bases remaining between them. The CDR3 length is 12 residues. The CDR3 DNA follows: TGTGCCAGCAGCCAAGACAGGGGCGCGCAGTATTTT. It translates to CASSQDRGAQYF.

J is TRBJ2-7 and V is TRBV27, with D unclear. The CDR3 covers 16 residues. V was clipped by 5 bases and J by 3 bases, with 20 bases between them. The germline CDR1 and CDR2 sequences are MNHEY and SMNVEV (reference sequence). The CDR3 DNA sequence: TGTGCCAGCAGTGGCCCCCGAAGCGCTTCCCGCTACGAGCAGTACTTC. Amino acid sequence: CASSGPRSASRYEQYF.

The chain is built from TRBV30 and TRBJ1-4, with 7 bases matching TRBD1. The CDR3 runs to 16 residues. CDR1 and CDR2 (germline): GTSNPN, SVGIG (reference sequence). Trimming at V came to 1 base and at J to 1 base, leaving 6 bases not matched to a gene. CDR3 amino acids: CAWSGQGGRTNEKLFF. In DNA, the CDR3 is TGTGCCTGGAGTGGACAGGGTGGAAGAACTAATGAAAAACTGTTTTTT.

V and J are TRBV3-1 (or the pseudogene TRBV3-2) and TRBJ2-1; tentatively, D is TRBD1 (6 bases). Looked up from germline, CDR1 is LGHDT and CDR2 is YNNKEL (reference sequence). The CDR3 is 15 residues long. V was cut by 0 bases and J by 4 bases, with 10 bases left in between. CDR3 residues: CASSQDQQGYNEQFF. CDR3 bases: TGTGCCAGCAGCCAAGATCAACAGGGATACAATGAGCAGTTCTTC.

The chain recombines TRBV3-1 (or the pseudogene TRBV3-2) with TRBJ1-1; 9 bases are a match to TRBD1. The germline V gene encodes CDR1 LGHDT and CDR2 YNNKEL (reference sequence). J lost 1 base, V lost 4 bases, and 7 bases had no gene match. The CDR3 is 16 residues long. The CDR3 sequence: CASSLIPGQGNTEAFF. The CDR3 DNA sequence: TGTGCCAGCAGCCTTATTCCGGGACAGGGGAACACTGAAGCTTTCTTT.

The chain's CDR3 is CASSSDSSYNEQFF. The DNA of the CDR3 is TGTGCCAGCAGTTCGGACAGCTCCTACAATGAGCAGTTCTTC. This chain connects TRBV28 to TRBJ2-1; a possible D gene is TRBD1 (6 bases). Germline assignment: CDR1 MDHEN and CDR2 SYDVKM. This CDR3 has 14 amino acids. Trimming stripped 4 bases from V and 0 bases from J, with 7 bases between.

The chain uses TRBV28 and TRBJ1-5; tentatively, D is TRBD1 (6 bases). With 6 bases removed from V and 0 bases from J, the gap between germline ends came to 12 bases. The CDR3 is 15 residues long. The germline gives CDR1 MDHEN, CDR2 SYDVKM. The CDR3 region has the DNA TGTGCCAGCAGCAACCCAGGGGCTAGCAATCAGCCCCAGCATTTT. This sequence encodes CASSNPGASNQPQHF.

The genes are TRBV5-1 and TRBJ2-2; 7 bases agree with TRBD1. The CDR3 totals 17 residues. The germline V gene has CDR1 SGHRS and CDR2 YFSETQ. The V segment lost 1 base and the J segment 2 bases; nucleotides outside the gene matches: 8. CDR3 nucleotides: TGCGCCAGCAGCTTGAGTACAGGGGCCGCTAACACCGGGGAGCTGTTTTTT. It codes for CASSLSTGAANTGELFF.

In regard to this clone: Relative to the germline gene, one junction end is altered; a read error may explain this. J is TRBJ1-3 and V is TRBV15; D not resolved. The CDR3 runs to 15 residues. Germline-derived CDR1 and CDR2 are LNHNV and YYDKDF (reference sequence). CDR3 coding DNA: TGTGCCACCAGGAGAGCCGGGAGCTCTGGAAACACCATATATTTT. Translating it yields CATRRAGSSGNTIYF.

The V and J genes are TRBV15 and TRBJ2-7, with a weak D call TRBD2 (6 bases). This CDR3 region has 16 residues. V lost 0 bases and J lost 5, with 17 bases in between. Germline V lookup: CDR1 LNHNV, CDR2 YYDKDF (reference sequence). CDR3 DNA: TGTGCCACCAGCAGAGATCGGGGGATCGTCGGGAACGAGCAGTACTTC. Amino acids: CATSRDRGIVGNEQYF.

The chain combines TRBV5-8 with TRBJ1-1; TRBD1 matches at 8 bases. Germline-derived CDR1 and CDR2 are SGHTS and YDEGEE. V shed 1 base, J shed 10 bases, and the junction held 3 bases outside the gene matches. The CDR3 length is 12 residues. Written as DNA, the CDR3 is TGTGCCAGCAGCTTGAGGACAGGGAGAGCTTTCTTT. Translation gives CASSLRTGRAFF.

The chain is built from TRBV5-7 and TRBJ2-2, with D maybe TRBD2 (8 bases). TRBV5-7 is designated an ORF whose function remains uncertain. CDR3 size: 18 residues. Trimming removed 5 bases at V and 5 bases at J, with 25 bases between. CDR3 sequence reads: CASSYDRAGTSSTGELFF. The CDR3 DNA follows: TGTGCCAGCAGTTATGACAGGGCCGGGACTAGTTCAACCGGGGAGCTGTTTTTT.

The rearrangement joins TRBV4-3 to TRBJ2-5, with 13 bases that match TRBD2. Germline loops: CDR1 LGHNA, CDR2 YSLEER. V trimming: 4 bases; J trimming: 5 bases; junction bases outside the gene matches: 4. This CDR3 contains 15 residues. The CDR3 is CASSLGLAGDETQYF. CDR3 DNA: TGCGCCAGCAGCCTCGGACTAGCGGGAGACGAGACCCAGTACTTC.

The genes are TRBV28 and TRBJ1-1, with TRBD1 identical over 10 bases. The CDR3 is 18 amino acids. V shed 1 base, J shed 5 bases, and the junction held 13 bases outside the gene matches. Germline V gene sequence: CDR1 MDHEN, CDR2 SYDVKM. CDR3 residues: CASSLYVRDRGRLTEAFF. The CDR3, as DNA: TGTGCCAGCAGTTTATACGTCCGGGACAGGGGACGGTTGACTGAAGCTTTCTTT.

The rearrangement joins TRBV11-3 to TRBJ2-3; D is unclear. CDR3 length: 13 residues. The germline gives CDR1 SGHNT, CDR2 YENEEA. Between the trimmed V and J ends, which lost 0 bases and 5 bases, there was a span of 6 bases. CDR3 sequence: CASSLEEEDTQYF. The CDR3 DNA follows: TGTGCCAGCAGCTTAGAAGAGGAAGATACGCAGTATTTT.

The chain has TRBV19 and TRBJ2-2, with a weak D call TRBD1 (6 bases). CDR1 is LNHDA and CDR2 is SQIVND in the germline V gene (reference sequence). CDR3 size: 15 residues. V dropped 7 bases and J dropped 7 bases, with 19 bases sitting between them. The CDR3, as DNA: TGTGCCAGTAAGAGGCAGGGGAAAACGGACGGGGAGCTGTTTTTT. Translating gives CASKRQGKTDGELFF.

The chain combines TRBV10-2 with TRBJ2-1; 7 bases line up with TRBD1. The CDR3 runs to 19 residues. Germline assignment: CDR1 WSHSY and CDR2 SAAADI. Trimming cost V 6 bases and J 4 bases; bases outside gene matches: 21. CDR3 amino acids: CASRADRVYSVLWYNEQFF. In DNA form, the CDR3 reads TGCGCCAGCAGAGCCGACAGGGTCTACTCCGTCCTGTGGTACAATGAGCAGTTCTTC.

V is TRBV4-1 and J is TRBJ1-1; tentatively, D is TRBD1 (5 bases). The CDR3 is 15 residues long. Trimming removed 2 bases from V and 1 base from J, with 11 bases in between. Germline V lookup: CDR1 MGHRA, CDR2 YSYEKL. The CDR3 region has the DNA TGCGCCAGCAGCCAATCAAGCGGGGGGAACACTGAAGCTTTCTTT. This gives the protein CASSQSSGGNTEAFF.

This chain joins TRBV9 and TRBJ2-5; 8 bases are shared with TRBD2. V was pared by 7 bases and J by 4 bases, with 12 bases of the junction left unmatched. This CDR3 contains 15 residues. Per the germline V gene, CDR1 is SGDLS and CDR2 is YYNGEE. CDR3 sequence reads: CASGLTSGGGETQYF. In DNA, the CDR3 is TGTGCCAGCGGACTAACAAGCGGGGGTGGAGAGACCCAGTACTTC.

This chain connects TRBV29-1 to TRBJ1-1; 7 bases are shared with TRBD1. In germline, CDR1 is SQVTM, CDR2 ANQGSEA. V shed 7 bases, J shed 6 bases, and the junction held 11 bases outside the gene matches. This CDR3 contains 13 residues. CDR3 residues: CSAEKGGAAEAFF. DNA for the CDR3: TGCAGCGCCGAAAAAGGGGGCGCGGCTGAAGCTTTCTTT.

The V gene is TRBV28, the J gene TRBJ2-1; 11 bases map to TRBD2. This CDR3 region has 16 residues. V lost 4 bases to trimming and J lost 12 bases; unmatched junction nucleotides: 14. The germline V gene has CDR1 MDHEN and CDR2 SYDVKM. This chain's CDR3 is CASSYARLAGPQVQFF. Written as DNA, the CDR3 is TGTGCCAGCAGTTATGCCCGACTAGCGGGGCCCCAGGTGCAGTTCTTC.

The chain joins TRBV6-1 to TRBJ1-3, with D tentatively TRBD1 (6 bases). V gave up 0 bases and J gave up 4 bases, with 19 bases separating them. The CDR3 totals 18 residues. Germline CDR1 MNHNS, CDR2 SASEGT. DNA for the CDR3: TGTGCCAGCAGTGAAGCTAACAGGGTTTCCTTCATCGGAAACACCATATATTTT. It yields the protein CASSEANRVSFIGNTIYF.

In this sample, this clone turned up once. The gene calls are TRBV6-5 and TRBJ1-1; TRBD1 matches at 9 bases. V shed 5 bases, J shed 8 bases, and the junction held 3 bases outside the gene matches. The germline gives CDR1 MNHEY, CDR2 SVGAGI. The CDR3 length is 12 residues. The DNA of the CDR3 is TGTGCCAGCAGTCATACAGGGGGCGAAGCTTTCTTT. Residues: CASSHTGGEAFF.

The V and J genes are TRBV7-2 and TRBJ2-5; 7 positions agree with TRBD1. The ends lost 5 bases at V and 4 bases at J; junction bases unmatched: 4. Germline V CDR1 and CDR2: SGHTA, FQGNSA. This CDR3 comprises 13 residues. For the CDR3, the DNA is TGTGCCAGCAGCAGAGACAGGGTAGAGACCCAGTACTTC. This codes for CASSRDRVETQYF.

V is TRBV6-5 and J is TRBJ2-7; D unresolved. Deletions cut 4 bases from V and 4 bases from J, with 11 bases between. CDR1 is MNHEY and CDR2 is SVGAGI in the germline V gene. There are 13 residues in the CDR3. This CDR3 reads CASSSSLEYEQYF. Written as DNA, the CDR3 is TGTGCCAGCAGTTCGTCACTCGAATACGAGCAGTACTTC.